This T cell receptor (beta chain) was sequenced in a study of shared clonotypes between healthy human individuals. Libraries were prepared by immunoSEQ multiplex PCR; TCRdb keeps only in-frame clonotypes and omits some of them. This table has around 1.4 million clones, approximately 98.5% appearing once. All donors were healthy HIV-negative adults lacking recent acute infections or vaccinations. Each donor was a Caucasian adult residing in Nashville, Tennessee. This CDR3 comprises 13 residues. Germline CDR1 reads SGHVS; CDR2 reads FNYEAQ. V was trimmed by 3 bases and J by 2 bases, leaving 7 bases between them.

The sequencing input was naive CD4+ T cells sorted from blood. Subset specified: CD45RA+ positively selected. This chain links TRBV7-6 with TRBJ1-2; D not certain. The clonotype was recovered from a man between 25 and 39 years old in good health. The CDR3 nucleotides read TGTGCCAGCAGCTTGGAGGGCAACTATGGCTACACCTTC. Translating it yields CASSLEGNYGYTF. Full variable domain (missing parts from reference TRBV7-6 and TRBJ1-2): GAGVSQSPRYKVTKRGQDVALRCDPISGHVSLYWYRQALGQGPEFLTYFNYEAQQDKSGLPNDRFSAERPEGSISTLTIQRTEQRDSAMYRCASSLEGNYGYTFGSGTRLTVV.